This T cell receptor (beta chain) was sequenced in a study of blood T cell repertoires in COVID-19. A single count supports this clone. V shed 6 bases and J 3 bases; nucleotides not matched to a gene: 8. Germline V CDR1 and CDR2: MNHEY, SVGAGI. The CDR3 covers 14 residues. Method: immunoSEQ multiplex PCR; TCRdb's copy keeps in-frame clones and lacks some. The profile shows about 260,000 clones, roughly nine tenths of them singletons. The chain is built from TRBV6-5 and TRBJ2-7; 7 bases fit TRBD1. This TCR came from a man aged 55 to 69 who had recovered from COVID-19. Input material: peripheral blood. The chain's CDR3 is CASRLDRVIYEQYF. The CDR3 region has the DNA TGTGCCAGCAGGCTAGACAGGGTTATCTACGAGCAGTACTTC.